This T cell receptor (beta chain) was identified in a study of shared clonotypes between healthy human individuals. Study findings and constraints: Sequencing depth was expected to influence donor clonotype sharing.

The CDR3 is made up of 14 amino acids. V gave up 3 bases and J gave up 10 bases, with 16 bases separating them. Germline V gives CDR1 MNHEY, CDR2 SMNVEV (reference sequence). In regard to this clone: Its antigen is unidentified.

Deep was the level used in running the assay. Authors' analysis steps: Filtering differed because ImmunoSEQ produced junction-only sequences that carried no quality scores. The method was immunoSEQ multiplex PCR; TCRdb's version includes in-frame clones alone and lacks a portion of them. V and J calls and clone size are copied from that table; D and trimming were computed from the DNA. This sample has fewer than 850,000 clones, with less than 95% found just once. The sample taken for sequencing was memory CD8+ T cells from PBMCs. Subset noted: CD45RO+ cells pooled with CCR7-negative TemRA cells. This sequence joins TRBV27 and TRBJ2-1; D is unclear. This clonotype originated in a man aged 18 to 29 in good health. Some clones in this sample may be carry-over from other donors' samples. The CDR3 reads CASSFSVRVGEQFF. CDR3 in DNA: TGTGCCAGCAGTTTCAGTGTACGGGTCGGGGAGCAGTTCTTC.